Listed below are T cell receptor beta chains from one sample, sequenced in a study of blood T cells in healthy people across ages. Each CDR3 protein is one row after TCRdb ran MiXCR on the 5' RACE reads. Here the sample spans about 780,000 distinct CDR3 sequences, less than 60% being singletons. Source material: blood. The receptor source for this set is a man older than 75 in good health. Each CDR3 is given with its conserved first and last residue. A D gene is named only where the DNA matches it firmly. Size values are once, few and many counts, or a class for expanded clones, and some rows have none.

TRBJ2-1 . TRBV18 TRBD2 TGTGCCAGCTCACCGGGACTAGCGCAATACAATGAGCAGTTCTTC CASSPGLAQYNEQFF
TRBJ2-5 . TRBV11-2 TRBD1 TGTGCCAGCAGCCCCACCGGCGGGACAGGGATTGGAGAGACCCAGTACTTC CASSPTGGTGIGETQYF
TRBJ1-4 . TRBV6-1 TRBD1 TGTGCCAGCAGTGAGGCAGGGGGCGCGAGGGAAAAACTGTTTTTT CASSEAGGAREKLFF
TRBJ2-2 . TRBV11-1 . TGTGCCAGCAGCTTATCACGGGGGAGCACCGGGGAGCTGTTTTTT CASSLSRGSTGELFF
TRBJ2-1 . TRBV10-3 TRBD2 TGTGCCATCAGTGGTGGAGGGAGGGCCGACTACAATGAGCAGTTCTTC CAISGGGRADYNEQFF
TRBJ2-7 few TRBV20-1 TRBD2 TGCAGTGCTAGTTTGTCCAGCGGGAATCTCTACGAGCAGTACTTC CSASLSSGNLYEQYF
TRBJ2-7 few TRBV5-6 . TGTGCCAGCAGCTTGGGCGTTTCCTACGAGCAGTACTTC CASSLGVSYEQYF
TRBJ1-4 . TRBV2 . TGTGCCAGCAGTGATTGGGGCGCCCCCAATGAAAAACTGTTTTTT CASSDWGAPNEKLFF
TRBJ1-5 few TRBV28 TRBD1 TGTGCCAGCAGTTTTGGCAGGGGGTTACAGCCCCAGCATTTT CASSFGRGLQPQHF
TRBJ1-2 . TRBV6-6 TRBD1 TGTGCCAGCAGCATCGGACAGGGAGGCGGCTACACCTTC CASSIGQGGGYTF
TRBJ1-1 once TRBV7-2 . TGTGCCAGCAGCTTAGGGGGTGGGGTAACCACTGGAGCTTTCTTT CASSLGGGVTTGAFF
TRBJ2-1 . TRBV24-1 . TGTGCCACCGCTGGGTCGGGAGAAGGCCACAATGAGCAGTTCTTC CATAGSGEGHNEQFF
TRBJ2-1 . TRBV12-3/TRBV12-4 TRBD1 TGTGCCGGCAGTACCCTCGGACAGGGAGTCTACAATGAGCAGTTCTTC CAGSTLGQGVYNEQFF
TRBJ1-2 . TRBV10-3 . TGTGCCATCAGTGAAGGGAATTATGGCTACACCTTC CAISEGNYGYTF
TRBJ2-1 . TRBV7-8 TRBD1 TGTGCCAGCAGCTCCGGGACAGGGGCGCGAGAGACCCAGTTCTTC CASSSGTGARETQFF
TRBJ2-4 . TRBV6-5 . TGTGGCAGCAGTTACTCGATGGGGAACATTCAGTACTTC CGSSYSMGNIQYF
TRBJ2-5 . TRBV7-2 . TGTGCCAGCAGCTTAGGTATTGGGGCAGGGTCCCAAGAGACCCAGTACTTC CASSLGIGAGSQETQYF
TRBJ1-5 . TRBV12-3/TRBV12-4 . TGTGCCAGCACTCTGACAGTAAGCAATCAGCCCCAGCATTTT CASTLTVSNQPQHF
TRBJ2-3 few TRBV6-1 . TGTGCCAGCAGCCCCGAACCGAGTAGCACAGATACGCAGTATTTT CASSPEPSSTDTQYF
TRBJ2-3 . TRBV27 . TGTGCCAGCAGTTCAATACAGGGAAGGACAGATACGCAGTATTTT CASSSIQGRTDTQYF
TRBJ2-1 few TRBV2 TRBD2 TGTGCCTGCTGGACTAGTGAGGTCTACAATGAGCAGTTCTTC CACWTSEVYNEQFF
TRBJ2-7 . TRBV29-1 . TGCAGCGTTTCTGCAGATCCCTACGAGCAGTACTTC CSVSADPYEQYF
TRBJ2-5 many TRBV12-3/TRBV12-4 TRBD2 TGTGCCAGCTCCACCCCGGGGGGAGGCGAGACCCAGTACTTC CASSTPGGGETQYF
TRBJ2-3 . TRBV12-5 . TGTGCTAGTGGTTCGACAGGGACTGTGGCAGATACGCAGTATTTT CASGSTGTVADTQYF
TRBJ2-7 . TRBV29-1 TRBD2 TGCAGCGTTATAGCGGGGGGGTACAATGAGCAGTACTTC CSVIAGGYNEQYF
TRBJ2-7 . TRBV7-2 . TGTACCAGCAGCTTAATGGATTACGAGCAGTACTTC CTSSLMDYEQYF
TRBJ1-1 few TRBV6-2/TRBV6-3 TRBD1 TGTGCCAGCAGCCCCGGACAGGGCTTCCCCTCGCGAGCTTTCTTT CASSPGQGFPSRAFF
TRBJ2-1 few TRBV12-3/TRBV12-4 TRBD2 TGTGCCAGCAGTCAATTTTCGACCGGGACTAGCGGGAGGGGTGAGCAGTTCTTC CASSQFSTGTSGRGEQFF
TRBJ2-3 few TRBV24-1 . TGTGCCACCAGTGAGCCGGGCACAGATACGCAGTATTTT CATSEPGTDTQYF
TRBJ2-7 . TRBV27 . TGTGCCAGCAGTTTATTCGCTAGCCGAGATTACGAGCAGTACTTC CASSLFASRDYEQYF
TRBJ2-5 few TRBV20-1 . TGCAGTGCTAGACAGGGCGAAGAGACCCAGTACTTC CSARQGEETQYF
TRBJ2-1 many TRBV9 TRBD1 TGTGCCAGCAGCGTAGGGACAGGGGGAACCTACAATGAGCAGTTCTTC CASSVGTGGTYNEQFF
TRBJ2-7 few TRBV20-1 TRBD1 TGCAGTGCTACCCCTCGACAGGGGGTTTACGAGCAGTACTTC CSATPRQGVYEQYF
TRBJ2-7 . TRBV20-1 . TGCAGTGCTACAGACCAAGGCTACGAGCAGTACTTC CSATDQGYEQYF
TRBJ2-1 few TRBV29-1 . TGCAGCGTTCGCACAGGGTCACTTAAGTACAATGAGCAGTTCTTC CSVRTGSLKYNEQFF
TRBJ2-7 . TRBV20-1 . TGCAGTGCTAGAGAGATTGGTAGCTTCCCCTACGAGCAGTACTTC CSAREIGSFPYEQYF
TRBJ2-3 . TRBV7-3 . TGTGCCAGCAGCTTATCGGCGGGCCGCACAGATACGCAGTATTTT CASSLSAGRTDTQYF
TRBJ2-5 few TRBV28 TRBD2 TGTGCCAGCCACGCAGCGGGAGGCTCGGAAGAGACCCAGTACTTC CASHAAGGSEETQYF
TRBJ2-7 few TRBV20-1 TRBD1 TGCAGTGCGGGGGACAGGGTGTCCTACGAGCAGTACTTC CSAGDRVSYEQYF
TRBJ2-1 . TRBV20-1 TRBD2 TGCAGTGCTACCAGGACTAGCGTGAGTTTCAATGAGCAGTTCTTC CSATRTSVSFNEQFF
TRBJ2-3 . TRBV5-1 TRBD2 TGCGCCAGCAGCGTAGCTAGCGGGGCCGGTGCAGCTACGCAGTATTTT CASSVASGAGAATQYF
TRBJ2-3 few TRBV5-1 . TGCGCCAGCAGCGCGACTACCTCAGCGGTGGGTACGCAGTATTTT CASSATTSAVGTQYF
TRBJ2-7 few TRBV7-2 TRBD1 TGTGCCAGCAGCTACCCGGGACAGGGGGTCTACGAGCAGTACTTC CASSYPGQGVYEQYF
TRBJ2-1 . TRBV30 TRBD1 TGTGCCTGGAGTGCGTACAGGGGTACCTACGAGCAGTTCTTC CAWSAYRGTYEQFF
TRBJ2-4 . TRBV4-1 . TGCGCCAGCAGCCAAGAAGGTACGGCGACATGGGAGCAGTACTTC CASSQEGTATWEQYF
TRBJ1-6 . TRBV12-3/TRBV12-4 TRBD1 TGTGCCAGCAGTCCCCGACAGGGATACAATTCACCCCCCCACTTT CASSPRQGYNSPPHF
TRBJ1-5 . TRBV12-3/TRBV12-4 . TGTGCCAGCAGTTTCGAATTTGGCAGGGCCCGCGATCAGCCCCCGCATTTT CASSFEFGRARDQPPHF
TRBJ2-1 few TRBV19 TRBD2 TGTGCCAGCAGGAGCGGGAGCTCCGATGAGCAGTTCTTC CASRSGSSDEQFF
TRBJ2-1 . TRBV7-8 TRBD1 TGTGCCAGCAGCTACATGGGACAGGGGAGTAATGAGCAGTTCTTC CASSYMGQGSNEQFF
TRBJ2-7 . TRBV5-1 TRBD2 TGCGCCAGCAGCTTGGTCGTTAGCGGGAGAGGCTACGAGCAGTACTTC CASSLVVSGRGYEQYF